One sample yielded the 11 T cell receptor beta chains listed below, sequenced in a study of T cells after somatic rescue of genetic block. The repertoire was sequenced with immunoSEQ multiplex PCR; TCRdb's copy has only in-frame clones and lacks some. Here the sample spans approximately 100,000 clones, about 90% being singletons. The sequenced sample was peripheral blood mononuclear cells (PBMCs). The source is a woman aged 18-29 years.

The CDR3 is CASSQDLRPQHF. CDR3 DNA sequence: TGTGCCAGCAGCCAGGACTTGCGGCCCCAGCATTTT. The chain carries TRBV7-9 and TRBJ1-5; no firm D call. This CDR3 contains 12 residues. Germline-derived CDR1 and CDR2 are SEHNR and FQNEAQ (reference sequence). The ends were cut back, 5 bases at V and 9 bases at J, with 11 bases in the middle.

The chain employs TRBV28 and TRBJ1-2; D perhaps matches TRBD1 (6 bases). This CDR3 is 12 amino acids long. Germline V gene sequence: CDR1 MDHEN, CDR2 SYDVKM. The V end lost 7 bases, the J end lost 5 bases, and 11 bases lay between the germline ends. This CDR3 reads CASTTGNYGYTF. For the CDR3, the DNA is TGTGCCAGCACCACAGGGAATTATGGCTACACCTTC.

The rearrangement joins TRBV28 to TRBJ2-7; no clear D. Germline CDR1 is MDHEN and CDR2 is SYDVKM. The V end lost 4 bases, the J end lost 7 bases, and 5 bases lay between the germline ends. The CDR3 sequence is 10 residues long. The CDR3, as DNA: TGTGCCAGCAGTTACGGGGAGCAGTACTTC. Amino acid sequence: CASSYGEQYF.

The chain uses TRBV13 and TRBJ2-1, with D maybe TRBD1 (7 bases). Germline V gives CDR1 PRHDT, CDR2 FYEKMQ (reference sequence). This CDR3 has 15 amino acids. V dropped 4 bases and J dropped 4 bases, with 14 bases sitting between them. The CDR3 sequence: CASSSQGGRYNEQFF. The CDR3 nucleotides are TGTGCCAGCAGCTCTCAGGGGGGCCGTTACAATGAGCAGTTCTTC.

In DNA form, the CDR3 reads TGTGCCAGCGGGGCATATGGGACTAGCGGGAGCTACGAGCAGTACTTC. Its protein is CASGAYGTSGSYEQYF. V and J are TRBV7-8 and TRBJ2-7; 14 bases map to TRBD2. This CDR3 is 16 amino acids long. Per germline, CDR1 SGHVS and CDR2 FQNEAQ. Unmatched junction bases numbered 9, after V lost 8 bases and J lost 3 bases.

V and J are TRBV11-2 and TRBJ1-1; D call uncertain. CDR3 length: 13 amino acids. With 5 bases removed from V and 2 bases from J, the gap between germline ends came to 9 bases. CDR1 is SGHAT, CDR2 FQNNGV, per germline. CDR3 DNA: TGTGCCAGCAGCCCCTCCCCCAACACTGAAGCTTTCTTT. Translating it yields CASSPSPNTEAFF.

This chain joins TRBV7-6 and TRBJ1-4, with 7 bases fitting TRBD1. Germline CDR1 SGHVS, CDR2 FNYEAQ. Trimming removed 1 base from V and 5 bases from J; junction bases left unmatched: 1. CDR3 length equals 14 residues. CDR3 in amino acids: CASSLGQGNEKLFF. The CDR3 bases are TGTGCCAGCAGCTTAGGACAGGGAAATGAAAAACTGTTTTTT.

V and J are TRBV25-1 and TRBJ1-5, with D unresolved. This CDR3 comprises 14 residues. The germline V gene encodes CDR1 MGHDK and CDR2 SYGVNS. V was trimmed by 4 bases and J by 5 bases, leaving 12 bases between them. The CDR3 nucleotides read TGTGCCAGCAGTGCCCGCGCCGGGGATCAGCCCCAGCATTTT. It is translated as CASSARAGDQPQHF.

The rearrangement uses TRBV11-3 and TRBJ1-1; D gene uncertain. Trimming cost V 1 base and J 6 bases, with 12 bases left between them. Germline CDR1 reads SGHNT; CDR2 reads YENEEA. The CDR3 is made up of 14 amino acids. The CDR3 protein is CASSLAQEMAEAFF. The DNA of the CDR3 is TGTGCCAGCAGCTTAGCCCAGGAAATGGCTGAAGCTTTCTTT.

The chain is built from TRBV11-2 and TRBJ2-2; D is ambiguous. The germline V gene encodes CDR1 SGHAT and CDR2 FQNNGV. V lost 5 bases and J lost 3, with 7 bases in between. The CDR3 contains 13 residues. The DNA of the CDR3 is TGTGCCAGCAGCCGAGGATACACCGGGGAGCTGTTTTTT. Translated, it gives CASSRGYTGELFF.

The chain recombines TRBV18 with TRBJ1-3; D is unclear. V shed 2 bases and J shed 3 bases, with 14 bases lying between them. This CDR3 has 16 amino acids. The germline gives CDR1 KGHSH, CDR2 LQKENI. The CDR3 sequence: CASSPDRAPGGNTIYF. CDR3 coding DNA: TGTGCCAGCTCACCAGACCGGGCCCCGGGTGGAAACACCATATATTTT.